One sample yielded the 6 T cell receptor beta chains listed below, sequenced in a study of T cell responses to AZD1222 COVID-19 vaccine. Assay used: immunoSEQ multiplex PCR; TCRdb lists only in-frame clones, some missing. The sample lists more than 150,000 clones, approximately 94% seen once, with more than 1.5% in the top ten. The sequences come from peripheral blood, collected 28 days after the second AZD1222 dose. The receptors were gathered from an adult who received the AZD1222 COVID-19 vaccine.

The chain recombines TRBV6-5 with TRBJ1-6; TRBD1 is a possible D gene (6 bases). Trimming took 9 bases from V and 7 from J, leaving 16 bases between them. Germline CDR1 and CDR2: MNHEY and SVGAGI. CDR3 length equals 14 residues. CDR3 bases: TGTGCCAGTTCCCGAACAGGGACAAATTCACCCCTCCACTTT. Translation: CASSRTGTNSPLHF.

The chain links TRBV10-3 to TRBJ1-1; D is ambiguous. The V end was cut by 2 bases, the J end by 2 bases, with 3 bases between. The germline CDR1 and CDR2 sequences are ENHRY and SYGVKD. The CDR3 spans 12 residues. The CDR3 is CAISEVNTEAFF. CDR3 sequence (DNA): TGTGCCATCAGTGAGGTCAACACTGAAGCTTTCTTT.

The rearrangement links TRBV27 to TRBJ2-7; a weak D match, TRBD2 (6 bases). Per the germline V gene, CDR1 is MNHEY and CDR2 is SMNVEV (reference sequence). The CDR3 contains 14 residues. V gave up 3 bases and J gave up 4 bases, with 13 bases separating them. This chain's CDR3 is CASSFGGVLYEQYF. The CDR3 nucleotides are TGTGCCAGCAGTTTCGGGGGTGTATTGTACGAGCAGTACTTC.

The chain recombines TRBV19 with TRBJ1-1; D may be TRBD1 (6 bases). The CDR3 spans 13 residues. Germline assignment: CDR1 LNHDA and CDR2 SQIVND (reference sequence). Trimming shortened V by 7 bases and J by 5 bases, and 14 bases separated the two germline ends. The CDR3 is CASTQTGMTEAFF. As DNA, the CDR3 is TGTGCCAGTACCCAAACAGGGATGACTGAAGCTTTCTTT.

The chain employs TRBV3-1 (or the pseudogene TRBV3-2) and TRBJ2-5; 11 nucleotides line up with TRBD2. Germline CDR1 LGHDT, CDR2 YNNKEL (reference sequence). Trimming took 3 bases from V and 5 from J; bases not matched to a gene: 17. This CDR3 has 19 residues. The DNA of the CDR3 is TGTGCCAGCAGCCAGATTCGAATGGTAGCGGGGGGGCCGCGGGAGACCCAGTACTTC. Its protein is CASSQIRMVAGGPRETQYF.

The chain combines TRBV6-5 with TRBJ2-4, with D possibly being TRBD1 or TRBD2 (5 bases each). CDR3 length: 11 amino acids. The V and J ends lost 6 bases and 7 bases respectively, with 7 bases between them. The germline CDR1 and CDR2 sequences are MNHEY and SVGAGI. CDR3 residues: CASRGVNIQYF. Written as DNA, the CDR3 is TGTGCCAGCAGGGGGGTGAACATTCAGTACTTC.